This is a list of T cell receptor beta chains from one sample in a study of cytomegalovirus exposure and HLA in healthy donors. TCRdb's table, derived via immunoSEQ multiplex PCR, lists solely in-frame clones and lacks some. The repertoire holds around 200,000 clones, roughly 81% seen once, with around 1.3% in the top ten. Specimen: PBMCs. The receptor source for this set is a woman in her 30s in good health and CMV-seronegative. CDR3s include the opening cysteine and the closing phenylalanine or tryptophan. D genes are given only for firm matches. The size of a clone is reported for some rows only, either as once, few or many, or as a class for expanded clones.

NA | once | TRBJ1-5 | TRBV5-4 | CASSLYSNQPQHF | TGTGCCAGCAGCTTGTATAGCAATCAGCCCCAGCATTTT
TRBD1 | NA | TRBJ1-5 | TRBV30 | CAWSVRQGIQPQHF | TGTGCCTGGAGTGTACGACAGGGGATTCAGCCCCAGCATTTT
NA | NA | TRBJ1-2 | TRBV5-8 | CASSYMALTGDGYTF | TGTGCCAGCAGCTATATGGCACTAACGGGTGATGGCTACACCTTC
TRBD2 | NA | TRBJ2-3 | TRBV2 | CAGSGSSTDTQYF | TGTGCCGGCAGCGGGAGTAGCACAGATACGCAGTATTTT
NA | NA | TRBJ2-5 | TRBV5-1 | CASSPRPGFAETQYF | TGCGCCAGCAGCCCCAGACCCGGGTTTGCGGAGACCCAGTACTTC
TRBD1 | NA | TRBJ2-5 | TRBV18 | CASSLNRGLGLETQYF | TGTGCCAGCTCGCTGAACAGGGGGCTTGGACTAGAGACCCAGTACTTC
NA | few | TRBJ1-2 | TRBV19 | CASKPQGYYGYTF | TGTGCCAGTAAACCTCAGGGCTACTATGGCTACACCTTC
NA | few | TRBJ1-4 | TRBV19 | CASCGSSPEKLFF | TGTGCCAGTTGTGGTTCGAGTCCTGAAAAACTGTTTTTT
TRBD1 | NA | TRBJ1-2 | TRBV10-1 | CASSPGGVGYGYTF | TGCGCCAGCAGTCCAGGGGGCGTCGGCTATGGCTACACCTTC
NA | NA | TRBJ2-3 | TRBV30 | CAWSVRADTQYF | TGTGCCTGGAGTGTACGGGCAGATACGCAGTATTTT
TRBD1 | NA | TRBJ2-7 | TRBV28 | CASSRGTGGTYEQYF | TGTGCCAGCAGCCGCGGGACAGGGGGAACCTACGAGCAGTACTTC
TRBD1 | NA | TRBJ2-2 | TRBV28 | CASTSQGARTGELFF | TGTGCCAGCACCTCACAGGGGGCACGCACCGGGGAGCTGTTTTTT
NA | once | TRBJ1-4 | TRBV9 | CASSGQLAANEKLFF | TGTGCCAGCAGCGGACAGCTGGCGGCTAATGAAAAACTGTTTTTT
TRBD2 | NA | TRBJ2-1 | TRBV29-1 | CSVEPSGNGNEQFF | TGCAGCGTTGAACCTAGCGGGAATGGAAATGAGCAGTTCTTC
NA | NA | TRBJ2-2 | TRBV2 | CASSMGATGELFF | TGTGCCAGCAGTATGGGAGCCACCGGGGAGCTGTTTTTT
TRBD2 | NA | TRBJ2-3 | TRBV7-3 | CASSQGSGGDTQYF | TGTGCCAGCAGCCAAGGGAGCGGGGGAGATACGCAGTATTTT
NA | NA | TRBJ1-1 | TRBV29-1 | CSVEGSGYTEAFF | TGCAGCGTTGAAGGGAGTGGGTACACTGAAGCTTTCTTT
NA | NA | TRBJ1-1 | TRBV6-6 | CASRTGSGRAFF | TGTGCCAGCAGAACGGGTTCCGGGAGAGCTTTCTTT
NA | NA | TRBJ1-5 | TRBV6-6 | CASRIGQVNQPQHF | TGTGCCAGCAGAATCGGACAAGTCAATCAGCCCCAGCATTTT
TRBD2 | NA | TRBJ2-3 | TRBV9 | CASSIGLASTDTQYF | TGTGCCAGCAGCATTGGACTAGCTTCTACAGATACGCAGTATTTT
TRBD1 | once | TRBJ2-5 | TRBV7-6 | CASSPMTGIQETQYF | TGTGCCAGCAGCCCGATGACAGGGATACAAGAGACCCAGTACTTC
NA | NA | TRBJ1-1 | TRBV15 | CATSRDIANTEAFF | TGTGCCACCAGCAGGGACATAGCGAACACTGAAGCTTTCTTT
TRBD1 | once | TRBJ1-3 | TRBV18 | CASSPLQGTGPSGNTIYF | TGTGCCAGCTCACCACTGCAGGGGACAGGGCCCTCTGGAAACACCATATATTTT
NA | NA | TRBJ2-2 | TRBV6-1 | CASGRSESGELFF | TGTGCCAGCGGCAGATCCGAATCCGGGGAGCTGTTTTTT
TRBD2 | NA | TRBJ2-1 | TRBV5-1 | CASSSTRTSGGLSYNEQFF | TGCGCCAGCAGCTCAACAAGGACTAGCGGGGGCCTCTCCTACAATGAGCAGTTCTTC
NA | NA | TRBJ2-4 | TRBV30 | CAWSTTGNIQYF | TGTGCCTGGAGTACAACAGGGAACATTCAGTACTTC
NA | NA | TRBJ2-6 | TRBV7-6 | CASSLSAPGGANVLTF | TGTGCCAGCAGCTTGTCAGCCCCGGGGGGGGCCAACGTCCTGACTTTC
TRBD2 | NA | TRBJ2-1 | TRBV9 | CASSDFRGGSYNEQFF | TGTGCCAGCAGCGATTTTCGGGGGGGCAGCTACAATGAGCAGTTCTTC
TRBD2 | NA | TRBJ2-5 | TRBV19 | CASSPGLLAGAQETQYF | TGTGCCAGTAGCCCTGGCCTACTAGCGGGGGCTCAAGAGACCCAGTACTTC
NA | NA | TRBJ1-1 | TRBV5-4 | CASSLPGGLNTEAFF | TGTGCCAGCAGCCTCCCGGGGGGGCTGAACACTGAAGCTTTCTTT
NA | once | TRBJ1-5 | TRBV6-1 | CASGRVNNQPQHF | TGTGCCAGCGGCAGGGTAAACAATCAGCCCCAGCATTTT
NA | NA | TRBJ1-1 | TRBV7-9 | CASSLRSGGEAFF | TGTGCCAGCAGTCTTAGGTCGGGGGGGGAGGCTTTCTTT
TRBD1 | NA | TRBJ2-7 | TRBV15 | CATSRQWTGTLSDEQYF | TGTGCCACCAGCAGACAATGGACAGGAACCTTGAGTGACGAGCAGTACTTC
TRBD1 | NA | TRBJ1-3 | TRBV2 | CASFRDRGSVNTIYF | TGTGCCAGCTTCCGGGACAGGGGTAGTGTAAACACCATATATTTT
TRBD1 | NA | TRBJ2-1 | TRBV6-1 | CASSVGQGARDEQFF | TGTGCCAGCAGTGTAGGACAGGGGGCGCGGGATGAGCAGTTCTTC
TRBD1 | NA | TRBJ2-7 | TRBV28 | CASSTGTGAPYEQYF | TGTGCCAGCAGTACCGGGACAGGGGCCCCCTACGAGCAGTACTTC
TRBD1 | NA | TRBJ1-5 | TRBV30 | CAWGQGWQPQHF | TGTGCCTGGGGACAGGGATGGCAGCCCCAGCATTTT
TRBD1 | NA | TRBJ2-7 | TRBV6-5 | CASSLGTGSYEQYF | TGTGCCAGCAGTTTGGGGACAGGCTCCTACGAGCAGTACTTC